This T cell receptor beta chain appears in the sequencing data of a study of PD-1 blockade in classical Hodgkin lymphoma. V was trimmed by 0 bases and J by 1 base, leaving 6 bases between them. CDR3 length: 14 residues. The germline gives CDR1 SGDLS, CDR2 YYNGEE. Produced via immunoSEQ multiplex PCR; TCRdb's table is partial and in-frame only. The sample lists about 12,000 clones, 88% occurring once. Time point given: cycle 4 day 1 (C4D1), after 5 to 7 weeks of nivolumab. Following autologous stem cell transplantation, relapse occurred in every patient, and exposure to brentuximab vedotin varied. The CD4+ T cells used were purified from thawed PBMCs through magnetic negative selection. This clone was seen more than once but under ten times.

This clonotype originated in a human donor with classical Hodgkin lymphoma. V and J are TRBV9 and TRBJ2-3; D unresolved. The source material was CD4+ T cells from blood, sampled before the fourth cycle of nivolumab. The DNA of the CDR3 is TGTGCCAGCAGCGTAGAACAGCGCACAGATACGCAGTATTTT. Protein product: CASSVEQRTDTQYF.